This T cell receptor (beta chain) was recovered during a study of CD8 T cells in ankylosing spondylitis. Findings of the study overall: As reported, disease-linked clones showed significant enrichment in matched ankylosing spondylitis synovial fluid.

Per germline, CDR1 SGHRS and CDR2 YFSETQ. The CDR3 covers 15 residues. The junction had 8 bases not matched to a gene; V was cut back by 4 bases and J by 7 bases. TCRdb processed the 5' RACE reads anew with MiXCR; each CDR3 protein has one entry. The sample consists of about 320,000 distinct CDR3 sequences, 11% of them appearing once. This clonotype has a count of ten or more. As yet, its antigen is unknown. This sequence joins TRBV5-1 and TRBJ2-7; TRBD2 matches 13 bases. The clonotype was recovered from a female donor with ankylosing spondylitis or in good health (not recorded which). The sequencing sample was made of blood, either unsorted or a sorted T cell fraction (not recorded which). CDR3 protein: CASSPSLAGGIEQYF. The CDR3 DNA reads TGCGCCAGCAGCCCTTCACTAGCGGGAGGGATTGAGCAGTACTTC.